This T cell receptor beta chain emerged from a study of blood T cell repertoires in COVID-19. In the study overall: Some COVID-19 samples were acute and others convalescent; all came from the United States, Italy and Spain. T cells, B-cell-depleted T cells, or PBMCs provided the cDNA or gDNA that served as material.

Per the original methods: Reference gene primer amplification gave nucleated cell count estimates. Assay used: immunoSEQ multiplex PCR; TCRdb lists only in-frame clones, some missing. Clone size and the V and J calls come from that table; the DNA yielded D and trimming. The sample lists 65,000 to 70,000 clones, 80% to 90% seen once, with 1.4% in the top ten. In germline, CDR1 is LGHNA, CDR2 YNFKEQ. This CDR3 spans 15 amino acids. With 0 bases removed from V and 3 bases from J, the gap between germline ends came to 11 bases. This sequence originates from a woman in her fifties or sixties with acute or convalescent COVID-19. Sample: peripheral blood. This rearrangement joins TRBV4-2 to TRBJ1-2; TRBD1 might be the D (5 bases). CDR3: CASSQDHGGYYGYTF. The DNA for the CDR3 is TGTGCCAGCAGCCAAGATCATGGGGGGTACTATGGCTACACCTTC.